The 14 T cell receptor beta chains presented below share a single source sample, sequenced in a study of blood T cell repertoires in COVID-19. The method was immunoSEQ multiplex PCR; TCRdb's version includes in-frame clones alone and lacks a portion of them. The sample lists about 130,000 clones, around nine tenths occurring once. Material for sequencing was PBMCs or T cells enriched from blood (not recorded which). The receptors here all came from a woman in her forties or fifties who had recovered from COVID-19.

Worth noting for this clone: It may be a read error: a sequence one base away is much more abundant. The same CDR3 arises from other DNA sequences in this sample as well. The V gene is TRBV9, the J gene TRBJ1-6; D call uncertain. Trimming took 0 bases from V and 7 from J, leaving 8 bases between them. Germline CDR1 and CDR2: SGDLS and YYNGEE. The CDR3 length is 14 residues. For the CDR3, the DNA is TGTGCCAGCAGCGTAGGGCAGGCAAATTCACCCCTCCACTTT. Translating gives CASSVGQANSPLHF.

V and J are TRBV11-2 and TRBJ2-3, with D possibly matching TRBD2 (7 bases). CDR3 length equals 16 residues. In germline, CDR1 is SGHAT, CDR2 FQNNGV. V gave up 1 base and J gave up 6 bases, with 17 bases separating them. CDR3 coding DNA: TGTGCCAGCAGCTTAGGGGGGGGCAGGGTCACGGATACGCAGTATTTT. Protein sequence: CASSLGGGRVTDTQYF.

The rearrangement uses TRBV6-5 and TRBJ2-1; TRBD2 might be the D (6 bases). The CDR3 covers 14 residues. The germline V gene has CDR1 MNHEY and CDR2 SVGAGI. V dropped 8 bases and J dropped 0 bases, with 11 bases sitting between them. The chain's CDR3 is CASVEGSSYNEQFF. The CDR3 DNA reads as TGTGCCAGCGTGGAGGGGAGCTCCTACAATGAGCAGTTCTTC.

The chain joins TRBV6-5 to TRBJ1-1; perhaps TRBD1 as D (5 bases). This CDR3 has 14 residues. The germline CDR1 and CDR2 sequences are MNHEY and SVGAGI. V dropped 4 bases and J dropped 1 base, with 10 bases sitting between them. The chain's CDR3 is CASSLYRKNTEAFF. The CDR3 nucleotides are TGTGCCAGCAGTTTATACAGGAAGAACACTGAAGCTTTCTTT.

The chain employs TRBV7-8 and TRBJ2-7; 7 nucleotides align to TRBD1. Looked up from germline, CDR1 is SGHVS and CDR2 is FQNEAQ. The V and J ends lost 5 bases and 4 bases, in that order; junction bases with no gene match: 11. The CDR3 contains 15 residues. As DNA, the CDR3 is TGTGCCAGCAGCACCCCGACAGGGTCGCCTTACGAGCAGTACTTC. Its protein is CASSTPTGSPYEQYF.

This rearrangement joins TRBV9 to TRBJ1-4; TRBD1 aligns across 10 bases. In germline, CDR1 is SGDLS, CDR2 YYNGEE. This CDR3 contains 16 residues. Trimming took 0 bases from V and 8 from J; bases not matched to a gene: 7. The CDR3 loop is CASSVVSGQGNEKLFF. DNA for the CDR3: TGTGCCAGCAGCGTAGTATCGGGACAGGGGAACGAAAAACTGTTTTTT.

The rearrangement joins TRBV18 to TRBJ2-5; 8 bases map to TRBD2. The germline CDR1 and CDR2 sequences are KGHSH and LQKENI. The CDR3 contains 17 residues. Trimming removed 3 bases from V and 2 bases from J; junction bases left unmatched: 11. CDR3 bases: TGTGCCAGCTCACCCCCGAGGAGCGGGGGCCTACAAGAGACCCAGTACTTC. It yields the protein CASSPPRSGGLQETQYF.

J is TRBJ1-1 and V is TRBV18; 9 positions agree with TRBD1. The CDR3 totals 15 residues. V was pared by 2 bases and J by 4 bases, with 5 bases of the junction left unmatched. CDR1 and CDR2 (germline): KGHSH, LQKENI. The CDR3 spells CASSPDRGIATEAFF. The CDR3 coding sequence is TGTGCCAGCTCACCAGACAGGGGGATTGCCACTGAAGCTTTCTTT.

The rearrangement joins TRBV3-1 (or the pseudogene TRBV3-2) to TRBJ2-7; 9 bases agree with TRBD2. Germline V gene sequence: CDR1 LGHDT, CDR2 YNNKEL (reference sequence). The length of the CDR3 is 16 residues. Trimming took 4 bases from V and 3 from J; bases not matched to a gene: 10. Here the CDR3 reads CASSPLWGGGDYEQYF. CDR3 DNA: TGTGCCAGCAGCCCGCTTTGGGGCGGGGGGGACTACGAGCAGTACTTC.

This rearrangement joins TRBV9 to TRBJ1-2; possibly TRBD1 for D (6 bases). The CDR3 length is 14 residues. Trimming removed 2 bases at V and 8 bases at J, with 16 bases between. CDR1 and CDR2 from the germline V gene are SGDLS and YYNGEE. The CDR3 nucleotides read TGTGCCAGCAGCGTGGCTCGGGACACCCTAGGCTACACCTTC. Protein product: CASSVARDTLGYTF.

In its sample, this clone was seen once. The chain combines TRBV19 with TRBJ2-4; maybe TRBD2 (7 bases). Germline-derived CDR1 and CDR2 are LNHDA and SQIVND (reference sequence). The V and J ends lost 6 bases and 8 bases respectively, with 20 bases between them. The CDR3 runs 15 residues. CDR3 nucleotide sequence: TGTGCCAGTAGCAGGACAGCCTGGGCGGGGGACATTCAGTACTTC. It encodes CASSRTAWAGDIQYF.

The chain has TRBV15 and TRBJ2-7; 9 nucleotides match TRBD2. Germline assignment: CDR1 LNHNV and CDR2 YYDKDF (reference sequence). Unmatched junction bases numbered 9, after V lost 1 base and J lost 5 bases. CDR3 length: 16 residues. The chain's CDR3 is CATSRVRGSGGNEQYF. The CDR3 nucleotides read TGTGCCACCAGCAGAGTACGGGGGAGCGGGGGGAACGAGCAGTACTTC. Complete variable domain (other parts from reference TRBV15 and TRBJ2-7): DAMVIQNPRYQVTQFGKPVTLSCSQTLNHNVMYWYQQKSSQAPKLLFHYYDKDFNNEADTPDNFQSRRPNTSFCFLDIRSPGLGDTAMYLCATSRVRGSGGNEQYFGPGTRLTVT.

The chain combines TRBV2 with TRBJ2-2, with 8 bases matching TRBD1. The CDR3 loop spans 15 amino acids. Trimming cost V 5 bases and J 4 bases; bases outside gene matches: 6. Germline V gene sequence: CDR1 SNHLY, CDR2 FYNNEI. CDR3 in amino acids: CASSFRGLSTGELFF. The DNA of the CDR3 is TGTGCCAGCAGTTTCAGGGGGCTGAGCACCGGGGAGCTGTTTTTT.

V gene TRBV19 combines with J gene TRBJ1-6; D not resolved. In germline, CDR1 is LNHDA, CDR2 SQIVND (reference sequence). The CDR3 length is 16 residues. V lost 3 bases, J lost 0 bases, and 9 bases lay in between. The CDR3, as DNA: TGTGCCAGTAGTATCTGGAGGAGCTCCTATAATTCACCCCTCCACTTT. This encodes CASSIWRSSYNSPLHF. Full variable domain (remainder filled in from reference TRBV19 and TRBJ1-6): DGGITQSPKYLFRKEGQNVTLSCEQNLNHDAMYWYRQDPGQGLRLIYYSQIVNDFQKGDIAEGYSVSREKKESFPLTVTSAQKNPTAFYLCASSIWRSSYNSPLHFGNGTRLTVT.